This T cell receptor beta chain was documented in a study of cytomegalovirus exposure and HLA in healthy donors. In the PCR, 60 Vbeta and 13 Jbeta primers were used. Assay used: immunoSEQ multiplex PCR; TCRdb lists only in-frame clones, some missing. The top ten clones hold 3.5% to 4% of a sample with 120,000 or so clones, more than 65% of them seen once. Healthy bone marrow donors made up the donor group. The CDR3 has 14 amino acids. Per germline, CDR1 LGHNA and CDR2 YNFKEQ. Trimming cost V 8 bases and J 4 bases, with 17 bases left between them. The chain recombines TRBV4-2 with TRBJ2-5, with D perhaps TRBD1 (6 bases). Specimen: PBMCs. The receptor's source is a man aged 18 to 35 in good health and CMV-seropositive. CDR3 in amino acids: CASGRGGSAETQYF. CDR3 in DNA: TGTGCCAGCGGGCGAGGGGGTTCCGCAGAGACCCAGTACTTC.